What follows are 9 T cell receptor beta chains derived from one specimen sequenced in a study of T cells in localized non-small cell lung cancer. Profiled with immunoSEQ multiplex PCR; TCRdb holds only in-frame clones, not every one. Of about 24,000 clones listed, roughly 90% are singletons. The material was PBMCs, obtained before any cancer treatment. The receptors were gathered from a man aged 40-75 years with stage II lung adenocarcinoma.

This chain joins TRBV10-3 and TRBJ2-3, with 7 bases lining up with TRBD2. V dropped 3 bases and J dropped 0; count of bases not matched to a gene: 3. This CDR3 is built from 15 residues. Per the germline V gene, CDR1 is ENHRY and CDR2 is SYGVKD. The CDR3 DNA is TGTGCCATCAGTGACGGCGGGGGAAGCACAGATACGCAGTATTTT. Its translation: CAISDGGGSTDTQYF.

A single count supports this clone. The rearrangement uses TRBV9 and TRBJ2-1; D is undetermined. Trimming cost V 7 bases and J 0 bases, with 14 bases left between them. Germline loops: CDR1 SGDLS, CDR2 YYNGEE. The CDR3 has 15 residues. The CDR3 region has the DNA TGTGCCAGCCATATGTATCCTTACTCCTACAATGAGCAGTTCTTC. This codes for CASHMYPYSYNEQFF.

The rearrangement joins TRBV6-5 to TRBJ1-1; a weak D match, TRBD1 (6 bases). V lost 6 bases, J lost 1 base, and 12 bases lay in between. CDR1 and CDR2 from the germline V gene are MNHEY and SVGAGI. This CDR3 region has 14 residues. The DNA for the CDR3 is TGTGCCAGCAGCACAGGGCTATCGAACACTGAAGCTTTCTTT. Translation gives CASSTGLSNTEAFF.

The V gene is TRBV2, the J gene TRBJ2-3, with 14 bases lining up with TRBD2. The junction had 17 bases not matched to a gene; V was cut back by 6 bases and J by 3 bases. CDR3 length: 20 residues. Per germline, CDR1 SNHLY and CDR2 FYNNEI. The CDR3 sequence: CASRPGTGSGLAGGTDTQYF. CDR3 bases: TGTGCCAGCAGGCCCGGGACAGGGTCTGGACTAGCGGGAGGTACAGATACGCAGTATTTT.

The rearrangement uses TRBV19 and TRBJ1-5; tentative D call: TRBD1 (5 bases). Trimming left V 7 bases short and J 6 bases short, with 19 bases between. The CDR3 is made up of 15 amino acids. In germline, CDR1 is LNHDA, CDR2 SQIVND (reference sequence). The CDR3 spells CASTPGGISAQPQHF. Here the CDR3 DNA reads TGTGCCAGTACCCCTGGGGGAATCTCCGCTCAGCCCCAGCATTTT.

The chain combines TRBV27 with TRBJ2-6; possibly TRBD1 for D (6 bases). CDR3 size: 17 residues. Germline CDR1 MNHEY, CDR2 SMNVEV (reference sequence). V lost 4 bases and J 0 bases, leaving 13 bases between the germline ends. CDR3: CASSSLTGSSGANVLTF. CDR3 coding DNA: TGTGCCAGCAGTTCCCTGACAGGAAGCTCTGGGGCCAACGTCCTGACTTTC.

The J gene is TRBJ1-1, the V gene TRBV11-2, with D tentatively TRBD1 (5 bases). Germline-derived CDR1 and CDR2 are SGHAT and FQNNGV. V lost 3 bases, J lost 7 bases, and 15 bases lay in between. The CDR3 length is 14 residues. CDR3 sequence (DNA): TGTGCCAGCAGCTTTAGTGGGGGTGCTAGTGAAGCTTTCTTT. This encodes CASSFSGGASEAFF. The variable domain in full, with the rest retrieved from reference TRBV11-2 and TRBJ1-1, is EAGVAQSPRYKIIEKRQSVAFWCNPISGHATLYWYQQILGQGPKLLIQFQNNGVVDDSQLPKDRFSAERLKGVDSTLKIQPAKLEDSAVYLCASSFSGGASEAFFGQGTRLTVV.

This clone was observed a few times. V is TRBV11-1 and J is TRBJ2-1; TRBD2 matches at 8 bases. CDR3 length: 17 amino acids. Germline V gives CDR1 SGHAT, CDR2 FQDESV (reference sequence). The V gene end was trimmed by 5 bases and the J gene end by 6 bases; junction bases not matched to a gene: 15. The CDR3 DNA reads TGTGCCAGCAGCACCCCTACGACTAGCGCGACCTCCAATGAGCAGTTCTTC. Its protein is CASSTPTTSATSNEQFF. Complete variable domain (other parts from reference TRBV11-1 and TRBJ2-1): EAEVAQSPRYKITEKSQAVAFWCDPISGHATLYWYRQILGQGPELLVQFQDESVVDDSQLPKDRFSAERLKGVDSTLKIQPAELGDSAMYLCASSTPTTSATSNEQFFGPGTRLTVL.

This chain connects TRBV27 to TRBJ2-7, with 7 bases that match TRBD1. Unmatched junction bases numbered 4, after V lost 2 bases and J lost 3 bases. In germline, CDR1 is MNHEY, CDR2 SMNVEV (reference sequence). The CDR3 sequence is 14 residues long. CDR3 loop: CASSLGPGGYEQYF. The CDR3 region has the DNA TGTGCCAGCAGTTTAGGGCCAGGGGGCTACGAGCAGTACTTC.